This T cell receptor beta chain was captured by sequencing in a study of blood T cell repertoires in COVID-19. How the authors handled the data: How many nucleated cells were present was estimated from reference gene primer amplification. The method was immunoSEQ multiplex PCR; TCRdb's version includes in-frame clones alone and lacks a portion of them. That table gives V, J and clone size, and the DNA gave D and trimming. The data show fewer than 150,000 clones, more than 80% seen once. Exposed volunteers were people who met a COVID-19 case within 2 weeks before study entry. V dropped 6 bases and J dropped 1 base, with 16 bases sitting between them. This CDR3 comprises 15 residues. Germline values: CDR1 KGHSH, CDR2 LQKENI.

Sequenced sample: PBMCs or T cells enriched from blood (not recorded which). The chain couples TRBV18 to TRBJ2-7; D call uncertain. The TCR comes from a woman aged 18-35 years who had been exposed to COVID-19. CDR3 amino acids: CASSPRVVGSYEQYF. CDR3 DNA: TGTGCCAGCTCTCCCCGGGTAGTGGGTTCCTACGAGCAGTACTTC.